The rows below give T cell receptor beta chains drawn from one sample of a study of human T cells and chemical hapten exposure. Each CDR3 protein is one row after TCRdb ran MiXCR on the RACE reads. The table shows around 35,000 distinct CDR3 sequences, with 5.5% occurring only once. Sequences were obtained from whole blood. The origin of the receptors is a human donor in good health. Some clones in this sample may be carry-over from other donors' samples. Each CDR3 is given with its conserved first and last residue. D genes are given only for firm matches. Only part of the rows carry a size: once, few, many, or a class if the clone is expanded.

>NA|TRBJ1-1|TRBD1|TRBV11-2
TGTGCCAGCAGCCGGGACAGGGCCACTGAAGCTTTCTTT
CASSRDRATEAFF
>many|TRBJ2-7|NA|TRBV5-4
TGTGCCAGCAGCTTGGTTGAGGGGAACGAGCAGTACTTC
CASSLVEGNEQYF
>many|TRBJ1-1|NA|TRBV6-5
TGTGCCAGCAGGCCGTATCTTAAGGCGACGGAAGCTTTCTTT
CASRPYLKATEAFF
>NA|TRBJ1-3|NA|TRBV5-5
TGTGCCAGCAGCTGGACGGACGGACACATCTCTGGAAACACCATATATTTT
CASSWTDGHISGNTIYF
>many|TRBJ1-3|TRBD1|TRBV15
TGTGCCACCAGCTCCCGACAGGGCCCTGGAAACACCATATATTTT
CATSSRQGPGNTIYF
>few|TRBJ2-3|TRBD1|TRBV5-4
TGTGCCAGCAGCTTCAAACAGGGGACAGATACGCAGTATTTT
CASSFKQGTDTQYF
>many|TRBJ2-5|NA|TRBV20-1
TGCAGTGCTCCTGGACAGACGGAGACCCAGTACTTC
CSAPGQTETQYF
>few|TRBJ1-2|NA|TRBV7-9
TGTGCCAGCAGCGAGGGCCGGGACCGGTATATCTATGGCTACACCTTC
CASSEGRDRYIYGYTF
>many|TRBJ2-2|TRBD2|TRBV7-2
TGTGCCAGCAGGCTACGAACTAGCGGCCTAAACACCGGGGAGCTGTTTTTT
CASRLRTSGLNTGELFF
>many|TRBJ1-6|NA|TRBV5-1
TGCGCCAGCACCGGCGGCAGCAGTTATAATTCACCCCTCCACTTT
CASTGGSSYNSPLHF
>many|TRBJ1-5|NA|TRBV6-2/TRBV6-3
TGTGCCAGCAGTTACTCCGATCAGCCCCAGCATTTT
CASSYSDQPQHF
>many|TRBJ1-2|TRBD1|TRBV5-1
TGCGCCAGCAGCCCCATGGACAGGATCTATGGCTACACCTTC
CASSPMDRIYGYTF
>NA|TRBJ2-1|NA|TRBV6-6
TGTGCCAGCCGGCGGGGGCAGTCCCTGGGGGAGCAGTTCTTC
CASRRGQSLGEQFF
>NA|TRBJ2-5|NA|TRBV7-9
TGTGCCAGCAGCCAAAAAGAGACCCAGTACTTC
CASSQKETQYF
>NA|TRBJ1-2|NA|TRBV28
TGTGCCAGCAGTTTATCGGACTATGGCTACACCTTC
CASSLSDYGYTF
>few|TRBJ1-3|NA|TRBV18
TGTGCCAGCTCACCCGACAGCCCTGGAAACACCATATATTTT
CASSPDSPGNTIYF
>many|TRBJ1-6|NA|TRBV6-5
TGTGCCAGTGCCCTCGGAGATAATTCACCCCTCCACTTT
CASALGDNSPLHF
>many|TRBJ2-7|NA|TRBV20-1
TGCAGTGCTAGAGATCCGACGGGAACAACTCTATACGAGCAGTACTTC
CSARDPTGTTLYEQYF
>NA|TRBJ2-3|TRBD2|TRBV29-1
TGCAGCGTTGAAGGCGGGAGGAAGGCAGATACGCAGTATTTT
CSVEGGRKADTQYF
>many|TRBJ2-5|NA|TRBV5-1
TGCGCCAGCAGCTTGGTTGCAGGGGCCCAAGAGACCCAGTACTTC
CASSLVAGAQETQYF
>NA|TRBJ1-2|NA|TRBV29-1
TGCAGCGTTACTCAGGGAAACTATGGCTACACCTTC
CSVTQGNYGYTF
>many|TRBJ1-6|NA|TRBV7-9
TGTGCCAGCAGCTTAGCAGCAAATTCACCCCTCCACTTT
CASSLAANSPLHF